These T cell receptor beta chains were read from a single sample in a study of tumor and adjacent non-tumor tissue in lung cancer. TCRdb called the multiplex PCR reads again in MiXCR, with one record for every CDR3 protein. The sample has some 200,000 distinct CDR3 sequences, 60% to 85% seen once. Sequenced: lung tumor tissue. The source of these receptors is a man between 60 and 75 years old with non-small cell lung cancer. CDR3s include the opening cysteine and the closing phenylalanine or tryptophan. D genes are given only for firm matches. Part of the rows lack a size; the others show once, few, many or a class for expanded clones.

D gene	V gene	clone size	J gene	CDR3 DNA	CDR3 protein
TRBD2	TRBV11-2	.	TRBJ2-7	TGTGCCGGCAGCAGTGACGGGGGGGGAGGCGAGCAGTACTTC	CAGSSDGGGGEQYF
.	TRBV29-1	.	TRBJ2-5	TGCAGCGTTGGCGCCCGGACCGACCGCCAAGAGACCCAGTACTTC	CSVGARTDRQETQYF
.	TRBV11-1	.	TRBJ2-1	TGTGCCAGCAGCTTAGTGTTGAACAGGGCCCGGCCCTACAATGAGCATTTCTTC	CASSLVLNRARPYNEHFF
.	TRBV12-3/TRBV12-4	few	TRBJ1-1	TGTGCCAGCAGTTTCTTAGCCCTAAAAGGACGGACTGGATACACTGAAGCTTTCTTT	CASSFLALKGRTGYTEAFF
.	TRBV20-1	.	TRBJ2-5	TGCAGTGCTATCCAGTCGGTGGGCCTGTCCCAAGAGACCCAGTACTTC	CSAIQSVGLSQETQYF
.	TRBV20-1	.	TRBJ2-3	TGCAGTGCTAAAGGGGCCGGGACGGGCACAGATACGCAGTATTTT	CSAKGAGTGTDTQYF
.	TRBV10-3	once	TRBJ1-2	TGTGCCATCAGTGAGAATCGGGGATCCTATGGCTACATCTTC	CAISENRGSYGYIF
TRBD2	TRBV29-1	.	TRBJ2-7	TGCAGCGTTGTCGGGGGGACCAACGACCACGAGCAGTACTTC	CSVVGGTNDHEQYF
.	TRBV29-1	.	TRBJ2-5	TGCAGCGTTAACCCAGTATTGAGGGGAGAACAAGAGACCAAGTACTTC	CSVNPVLRGEQETKYF
TRBD2	TRBV5-4	few	TRBJ2-1	TGTGCCAGCAGCCCAAACAAGGGGGGCCGGACTAGCGGATCTCGGGGGGAGTTCTTC	CASSPNKGGRTSGSRGEFF
.	TRBV7-8	.	TRBJ1-1	TGTGCCAACAGCCAGCACTTGGGTGAAGCTTTCTTT	CANSQHLGEAFF
TRBD2	TRBV11-3	.	TRBJ2-3	TGTGCCAGGAACTTAGGAGCGGGAGACTCAGATACGCAATATTTT	CARNLGAGDSDTQYF
TRBD2	TRBV29-1	.	TRBJ2-2	TGTAGCGTCCTAACGGCTAGCGGTAACGCCTGGGAGCTGTTTTTT	CSVLTASGNAWELFF
.	TRBV29-1	.	TRBJ1-2	TGCAGCGTTGTGGCAGGCCCCGAGGTCTATGGCTACACCTTC	CSVVAGPEVYGYTF
.	TRBV29-1	many	TRBJ2-7	TGCAGCGTTGAAGGTGGGGGTGCAGGCGAGCAGTACTTC	CSVEGGGAGEQYF
.	TRBV5-1	few	TRBJ2-3	TGCGCCAGCAGCGGGGGGTCCCGGTGGGGCGATACGCAGTATTTT	CASSGGSRWGDTQYF
.	TRBV6-5	few	TRBJ2-4	TGTGCCAGCAGCCCCCATGGGGGACTCAACATTCAGTACTTC	CASSPHGGLNIQYF
TRBD1	TRBV13	many	TRBJ1-1	TGTGCCAGCAGCCGAGACAGGGGAAGTGAAGCTTTCTTT	CASSRDRGSEAFF
.	TRBV6-5	many	TRBJ1-2	TGTGCCAGCAGTTACGACAGGAACTATGGCTACACCTTC	CASSYDRNYGYTF
.	TRBV24-1	.	TRBJ1-1	TGTGGCTCCAGTGATCCGAATAAGGCTGAAGCTTTCTTT	CGSSDPNKAEAFF
TRBD2	TRBV28	.	TRBJ2-3	TGTGCCAGCAGCCCCGGGGGGGCAGATACGCAGTATTTT	CASSPGGADTQYF
TRBD1	TRBV11-3	.	TRBJ1-2	TGCGCAGGCAGCTCGGGACAGTATGGCTACACCTTC	CAGSSGQYGYTF
.	TRBV6-2/TRBV6-3	few	TRBJ1-2	TGTGCCAGCAGATTCGGACGATCGGGCTACACCTTC	CASRFGRSGYTF
TRBD2	TRBV29-1	.	TRBJ2-3	TGCAGCGCCCGCGGACTAGCGGGAGCGGGCACAGATACGCGGTATTTT	CSARGLAGAGTDTRYF
TRBD1	TRBV12-3/TRBV12-4	.	TRBJ2-2	TGTGCCAGCAGCCCCCGGTCGGACAGGGTATTCTCCGGGGAACTGTTTTTT	CASSPRSDRVFSGELFF
TRBD1	TRBV6-1	.	TRBJ2-7	TGTGCCATCAGTGGACAGGGTTACTCCTACGAGCAGTACTTC	CAISGQGYSYEQYF
.	TRBV4-2	.	TRBJ2-7	TGTGCCAGCAACCAAGATTTGACTGCCCTAGAGCAGTACTTC	CASNQDLTALEQYF
TRBD2	TRBV11-2	.	TRBJ2-5	TGTGTCAGCACGCAGCGGGGGTTGGAGACCCAGTACTTC	CVSTQRGLETQYF
.	TRBV6-5	.	TRBJ1-1	TGTGCCAGCAGTCGAATACGGATAGGGGGGAACACTGAAGCTTTCTTT	CASSRIRIGGNTEAFF
TRBD2	TRBV20-1	.	TRBJ2-7	TGCAGTGCTCCCCTTAGCGGGAATTCCTACGAGCAGTACTTC	CSAPLSGNSYEQYF
.	TRBV11-2	.	TRBJ2-7	TGTGCCAGCAACTCCATGGGACTTGCGGGGTGGGGCTACGAGCAGTACTTC	CASNSMGLAGWGYEQYF
.	TRBV6-1	once	TRBJ2-7	TGTGCCAACAGTGACGTTGGCGTCCCCTACGAGCAGTACTTC	CANSDVGVPYEQYF
.	TRBV11-2	.	TRBJ2-4	TGTGCCAGCTGCCCAAACTCTGGACAGTTTGGGGGAAACATTCAGTACTTC	CASCPNSGQFGGNIQYF
.	TRBV5-4	few	TRBJ2-1	TGTGCCAGCAGCTTGGCCGTCGGGGGCCGCTCCTACAATGAGCAGTTCTTC	CASSLAVGGRSYNEQFF
.	TRBV11-1	.	TRBJ2-6	TGTGCCATAAGCTCTGGGTCCAACGCCCTGACTTTC	CAISSGSNALTF
.	TRBV6-1	once	TRBJ2-3	TGTGCCAGTAGGTGCGGGGTCACAGATACGCAGTATTTT	CASRCGVTDTQYF
.	TRBV6-6	.	TRBJ1-1	TGTGCCAGCAGTCCCGAGACAGCGTGGTACACTGAAGCTTTCTTT	CASSPETAWYTEAFF
TRBD1	TRBV10-2	few	TRBJ1-3	TGCGCCAGCAGGACAGGGAACTCTGGAAACACCATATATTTT	CASRTGNSGNTIYF
.	TRBV11-3	many	TRBJ2-3	TGTGCCAGCAGCCCCCCGACTAGGCCCGATACGCAGTATTTT	CASSPPTRPDTQYF
.	TRBV6-5	many	TRBJ1-1	TGTGCCAGCAGTCGAAGGATGAACACTGAAGCTTTCTTT	CASSRRMNTEAFF
.	TRBV5-1	.	TRBJ2-3	TGCGCCAGCAGCTCGGGGGACTTATCAATTACAGATACGCAGTATTTT	CASSSGDLSITDTQYF
TRBD2	TRBV20-1	.	TRBJ2-2	TGCAATGCTTTTAGCGGGGGGCCGGTCACCGGGGGGCTGTTTTTT	CNAFSGGPVTGGLFF
.	TRBV7-9	.	TRBJ1-1	TGTGCCAGCAGCTTAGGCCACTACTTTACAACATGCGAAACTGAAGCTTTCTTT	CASSLGHYFTTCETEAFF
TRBD1	TRBV20-1	.	TRBJ2-3	TGCAGTATACAGGGGGATTTAAATGCGCAGTATTTT	CSIQGDLNAQYF
.	TRBV11-3	many	TRBJ2-7	TGTGCCAGCAGCTTAGATCTAACCCATTACGAGCAGTACTTC	CASSLDLTHYEQYF
TRBD1	TRBV6-1	many	TRBJ1-2	TGTGCCAGCAGTGCTTGGACAGGGGATGGCTACACCTTC	CASSAWTGDGYTF
.	TRBV6-2/TRBV6-3	.	TRBJ1-2	TGTACCAGTACCCTGAAAGAATACTATGGCTACACCTTC	CTSTLKEYYGYTF
TRBD1	TRBV20-1	.	TRBJ2-5	TGCAGTGCTAGAGAGACCGGGACAGCCCAAGAGACCCAGTACTTC	CSARETGTAQETQYF
TRBD1	TRBV6-1	.	TRBJ1-2	TGTGTCAGCAGTGAAGGGGGCGCCTACTATGGCTACACCTTC	CVSSEGGAYYGYTF
TRBD1	TRBV20-1	.	TRBJ1-2	TGCAGTACTAGAGAGGATAGGGGGCATGGCTACACCTTC	CSTREDRGHGYTF
TRBD1	TRBV11-2	.	TRBJ2-5	TGTGTCAGTAGCTTAATGGGACAGGGGGCCAAAGAGACCCAGTACTTC	CVSSLMGQGAKETQYF
.	TRBV30	.	TRBJ1-2	TGTGCCTGGAGTCCCGAGGGGGGGGGCTACACCTTC	CAWSPEGGGYTF
.	TRBV30	few	TRBJ1-5	TGTGCCTGGAGTCGGGAGGGTAATCAGCCCCAACATTTT	CAWSREGNQPQHF
.	TRBV5-6	.	TRBJ2-5	TGTGCCAGCAGCGGGCCTGTAGGGGAGACCCAGTACTTC	CASSGPVGETQYF
.	TRBV12-3/TRBV12-4	many	TRBJ1-3	TGTGCCAGCAGTTTAGCGCTCTCCCTAGATGGAAACACCATATATTTT	CASSLALSLDGNTIYF
.	TRBV6-2/TRBV6-3	.	TRBJ1-2	TGTGCCAACAGCCCAATGATGAGGTATGGCTACACCTTC	CANSPMMRYGYTF